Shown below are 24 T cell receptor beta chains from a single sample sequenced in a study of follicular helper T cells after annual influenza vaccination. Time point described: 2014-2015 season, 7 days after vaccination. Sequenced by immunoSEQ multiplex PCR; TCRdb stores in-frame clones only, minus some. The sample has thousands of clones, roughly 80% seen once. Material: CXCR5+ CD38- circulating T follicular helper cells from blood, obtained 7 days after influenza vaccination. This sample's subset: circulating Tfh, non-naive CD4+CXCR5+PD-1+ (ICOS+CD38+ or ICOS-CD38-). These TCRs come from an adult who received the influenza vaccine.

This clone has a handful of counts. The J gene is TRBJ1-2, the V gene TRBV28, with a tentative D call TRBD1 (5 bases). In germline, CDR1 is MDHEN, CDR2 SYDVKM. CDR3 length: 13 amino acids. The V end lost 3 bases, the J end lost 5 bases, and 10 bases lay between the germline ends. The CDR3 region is CASSFGGGYGYTF. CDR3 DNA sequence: TGTGCCAGCAGTTTTGGGGGAGGATATGGCTACACCTTC.

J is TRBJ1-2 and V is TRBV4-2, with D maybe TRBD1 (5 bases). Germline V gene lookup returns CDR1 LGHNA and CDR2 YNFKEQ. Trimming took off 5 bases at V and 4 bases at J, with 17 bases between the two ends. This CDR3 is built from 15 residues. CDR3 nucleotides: TGTGCCAGCAGCTTGGGGCAGGGCGGGGTCTATGGCTACACCTTC. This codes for CASSLGQGGVYGYTF.

In DNA, the CDR3 is TGTGCCAGCAGCTCATTTTGGGAGAGCTCCTACGAGCAGTACTTC. Protein sequence: CASSSFWESSYEQYF. The V and J genes are TRBV7-9 and TRBJ2-7, with a weak D call TRBD2 (5 bases). V lost 4 bases, J lost 0 bases, and 13 bases lay in between. CDR1 is SEHNR and CDR2 is FQNEAQ in the germline V gene (reference sequence). The CDR3 extends over 15 amino acids.

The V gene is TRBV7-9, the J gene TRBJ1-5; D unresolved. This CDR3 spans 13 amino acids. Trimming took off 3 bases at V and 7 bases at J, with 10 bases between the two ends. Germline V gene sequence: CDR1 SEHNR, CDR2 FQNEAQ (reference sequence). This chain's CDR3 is CASSFGLGQPQHF. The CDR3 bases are TGTGCCAGCAGCTTCGGATTAGGACAGCCCCAGCATTTT. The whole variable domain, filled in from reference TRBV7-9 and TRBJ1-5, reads DTGVSQNPRHKITKRGQNVTFRCDPISEHNRLYWYRQTLGQGPEFLTYFQNEAQLEKSRLLSDRFSAERPKGSFSTLEIQRTEQGDSAMYLCASSFGLGQPQHFGDGTRLSIL.

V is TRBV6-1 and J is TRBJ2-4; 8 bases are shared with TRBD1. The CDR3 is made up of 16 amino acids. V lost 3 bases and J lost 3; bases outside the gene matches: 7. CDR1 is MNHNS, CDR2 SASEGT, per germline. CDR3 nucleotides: TGTGCCAGCAGTGAGCAAACAGGGGGATTCAAAAACATTCAGTACTTC. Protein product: CASSEQTGGFKNIQYF.

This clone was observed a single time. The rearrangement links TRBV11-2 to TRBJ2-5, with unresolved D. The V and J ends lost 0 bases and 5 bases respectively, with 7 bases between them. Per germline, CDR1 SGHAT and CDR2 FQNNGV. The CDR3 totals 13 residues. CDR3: CASSLERLETQYF. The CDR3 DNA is TGTGCCAGCAGCTTAGAACGACTGGAGACCCAGTACTTC.

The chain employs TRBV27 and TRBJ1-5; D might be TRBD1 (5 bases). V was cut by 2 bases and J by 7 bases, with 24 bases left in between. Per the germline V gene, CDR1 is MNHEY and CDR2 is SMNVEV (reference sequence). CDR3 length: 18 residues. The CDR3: CASSLRGGAGLLRQPQHF. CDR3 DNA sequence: TGTGCCAGCAGTTTAAGGGGTGGGGCAGGGCTCTTGAGGCAGCCCCAGCATTTT.

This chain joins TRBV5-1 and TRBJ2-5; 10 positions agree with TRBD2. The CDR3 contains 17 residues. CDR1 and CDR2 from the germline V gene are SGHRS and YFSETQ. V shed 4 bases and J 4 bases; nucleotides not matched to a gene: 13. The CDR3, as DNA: TGCGCCAGCAGCGCTTTACCTCTAGCGGGGGTTGCAGAGACCCAGTACTTC. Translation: CASSALPLAGVAETQYF.

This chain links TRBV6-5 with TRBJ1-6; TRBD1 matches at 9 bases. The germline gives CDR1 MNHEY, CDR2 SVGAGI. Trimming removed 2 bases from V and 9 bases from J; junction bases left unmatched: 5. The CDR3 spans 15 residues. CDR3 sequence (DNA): TGTGCCAGCAGTTACGGTTCGACAGGGGGTTCACCCCTCCACTTT. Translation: CASSYGSTGGSPLHF.

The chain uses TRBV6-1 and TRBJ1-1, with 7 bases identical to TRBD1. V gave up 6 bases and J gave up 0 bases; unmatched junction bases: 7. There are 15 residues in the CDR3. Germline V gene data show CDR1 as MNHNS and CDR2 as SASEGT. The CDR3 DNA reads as TGTGCCAGCAGAACAGGGGAGGGGTTGAACACTGAAGCTTTCTTT. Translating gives CASRTGEGLNTEAFF.

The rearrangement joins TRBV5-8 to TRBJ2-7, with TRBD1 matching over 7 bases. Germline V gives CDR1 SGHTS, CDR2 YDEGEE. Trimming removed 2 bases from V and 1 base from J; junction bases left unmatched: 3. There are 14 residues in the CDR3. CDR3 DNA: TGTGCCAGCAGCTTAGTGGGACAGTCCTACGAGCAGTACTTC. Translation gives CASSLVGQSYEQYF.

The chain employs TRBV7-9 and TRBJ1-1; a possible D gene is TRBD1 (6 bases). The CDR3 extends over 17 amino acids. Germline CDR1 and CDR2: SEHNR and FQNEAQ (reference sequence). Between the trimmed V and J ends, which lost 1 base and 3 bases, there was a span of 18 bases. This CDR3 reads CASSLGMGGYGDTEAFF. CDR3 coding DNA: TGTGCCAGCAGCTTAGGCATGGGGGGCTACGGGGACACTGAAGCTTTCTTT.

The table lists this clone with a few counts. The CDR3 region has the DNA TGCGCCAGCAGCTTGGACCCTACGGACGGCGGCGGCTCTGGAAACACCATATATTTT. Its translation is CASSLDPTDGGGSGNTIYF. This rearrangement joins TRBV5-1 to TRBJ1-3; no firm D call. Germline CDR1 reads SGHRS; CDR2 reads YFSETQ. This CDR3 has 19 amino acids. V was pared by 0 bases and J by 0 bases, with 19 bases between.

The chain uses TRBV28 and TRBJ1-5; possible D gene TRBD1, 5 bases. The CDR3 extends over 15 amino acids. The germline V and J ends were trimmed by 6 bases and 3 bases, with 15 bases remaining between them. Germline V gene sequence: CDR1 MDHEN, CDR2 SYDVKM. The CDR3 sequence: CASRPQAGDNQPQHF. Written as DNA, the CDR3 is TGTGCCAGCAGACCACAGGCGGGGGACAATCAGCCCCAGCATTTT.

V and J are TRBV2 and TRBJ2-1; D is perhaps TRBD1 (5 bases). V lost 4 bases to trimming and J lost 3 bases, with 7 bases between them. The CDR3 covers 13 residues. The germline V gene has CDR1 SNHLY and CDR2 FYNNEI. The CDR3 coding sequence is TGTGCCAGCAGTGTGGGGCTCTACAATGAGCAGTTCTTC. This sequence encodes CASSVGLYNEQFF.

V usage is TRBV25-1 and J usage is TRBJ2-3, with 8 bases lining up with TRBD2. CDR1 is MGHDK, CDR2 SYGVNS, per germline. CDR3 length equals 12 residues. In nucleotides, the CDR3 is TGTTCGTCGGGGGGGAACACAGATACGCAGTATTTT. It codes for CSSGGNTDTQYF.

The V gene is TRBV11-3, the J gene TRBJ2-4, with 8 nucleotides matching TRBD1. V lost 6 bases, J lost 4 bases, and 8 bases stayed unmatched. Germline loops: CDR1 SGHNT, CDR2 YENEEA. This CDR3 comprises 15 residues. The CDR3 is CASSSGQDSKNIQYF. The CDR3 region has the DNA TGTGCCAGCAGTTCGGGACAGGACAGTAAAAACATTCAGTACTTC.

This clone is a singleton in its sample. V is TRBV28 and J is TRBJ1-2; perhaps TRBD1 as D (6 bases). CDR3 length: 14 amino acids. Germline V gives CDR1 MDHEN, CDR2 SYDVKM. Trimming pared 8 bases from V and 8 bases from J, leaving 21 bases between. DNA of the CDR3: TGTGCCAGCCGCATAAACCGGGGGGGCAAGGGCTACACCTTC. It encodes CASRINRGGKGYTF.

The chain's CDR3 is CASSLSREQQYF. CDR3 nucleotide sequence: TGTGCCAGCAGCTTATCGAGGGAGCAGCAGTACTTC. The chain links TRBV13 to TRBJ2-7, with a tentative D call TRBD2 (5 bases). Trimming pared 2 bases from V and 8 bases from J, leaving 10 bases between. The CDR3 contains 12 residues. From germline, CDR1 is PRHDT and CDR2 FYEKMQ (reference sequence).

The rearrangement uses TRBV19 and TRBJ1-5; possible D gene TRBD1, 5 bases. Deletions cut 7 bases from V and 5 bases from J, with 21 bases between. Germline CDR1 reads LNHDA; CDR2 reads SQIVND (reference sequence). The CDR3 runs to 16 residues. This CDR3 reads CASTRTPEGRYQPQHF. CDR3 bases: TGTGCCAGTACCAGGACCCCAGAGGGGCGCTATCAGCCCCAGCATTTT.

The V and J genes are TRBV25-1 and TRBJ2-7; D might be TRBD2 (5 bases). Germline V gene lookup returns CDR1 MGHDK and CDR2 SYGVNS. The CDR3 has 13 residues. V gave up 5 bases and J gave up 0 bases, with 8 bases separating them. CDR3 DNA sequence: TGTGCCAGCAGTCGGGGTTCCTCCTACGAGCAGTACTTC. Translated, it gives CASSRGSSYEQYF.

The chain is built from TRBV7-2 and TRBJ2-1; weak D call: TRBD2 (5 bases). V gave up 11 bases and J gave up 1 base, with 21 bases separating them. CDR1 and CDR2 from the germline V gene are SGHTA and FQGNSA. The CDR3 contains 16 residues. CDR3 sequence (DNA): TGTGCCTGCCCCGGCAGAGGGTCCGCATCCTACAATGAGCAGTTCTTC. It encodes CACPGRGSASYNEQFF.

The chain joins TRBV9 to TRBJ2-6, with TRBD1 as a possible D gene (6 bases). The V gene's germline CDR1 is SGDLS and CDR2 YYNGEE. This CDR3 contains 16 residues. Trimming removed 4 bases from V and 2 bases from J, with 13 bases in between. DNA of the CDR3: TGTGCCAGCAGCAGCTACAGGGAGCCTGGGGCCAACGTCCTGACTTTC. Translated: CASSSYREPGANVLTF.

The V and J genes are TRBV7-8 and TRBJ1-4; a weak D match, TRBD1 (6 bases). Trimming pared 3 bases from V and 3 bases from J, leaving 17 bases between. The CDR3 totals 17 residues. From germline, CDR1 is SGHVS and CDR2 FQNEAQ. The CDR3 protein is CASSLLGGAGANEKLFF. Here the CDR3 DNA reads TGTGCCAGCAGCTTGCTAGGGGGGGCCGGAGCTAATGAAAAACTGTTTTTT.